The 4 T cell receptor beta chains listed next were all sequenced from one sample in a study of cytomegalovirus exposure and HLA in healthy donors. Researchers ran the PCR with 60 Vbeta and 13 Jbeta primers. Repertoires were generated with immunoSEQ multiplex PCR, while TCRdb's copy carries only in-frame clones and drops some. The sample shows approximately 150,000 clones, about 70% of them seen only once. The sample taken for sequencing was PBMCs. These receptor sequences come from a woman between 18 and 30 years old in good health and CMV-seropositive.

The gene calls are TRBV6-6 and TRBJ2-4; 8 positions match TRBD1. CDR3 size: 15 residues. The ends lost 4 bases at V and 1 base at J; junction bases unmatched: 3. Germline V lookup: CDR1 MNHNY, CDR2 SVGAGI (reference sequence). The CDR3 sequence is CASSFRGPAKNIQYF. The CDR3 nucleotides read TGTGCCAGCAGTTTCAGGGGGCCGGCCAAAAACATTCAGTACTTC.

The V gene is TRBV15, the J gene TRBJ1-5; no firm D call. Trimming stripped 3 bases from V and 9 bases from J, with 12 bases between. There are 13 residues in the CDR3. Germline assignment: CDR1 LNHNV and CDR2 YYDKDF (reference sequence). The DNA of the CDR3 is TGTGCCACCAGCAGGGACGTGGCGGGGCCCCAGCATTTT. Translating it yields CATSRDVAGPQHF. Full variable domain (outside the CDR3, taken from reference TRBV15 and TRBJ1-5): DAMVIQNPRYQVTQFGKPVTLSCSQTLNHNVMYWYQQKSSQAPKLLFHYYDKDFNNEADTPDNFQSRRPNTSFCFLDIRSPGLGDTAMYLCATSRDVAGPQHFGDGTRLSIL.

The chain has TRBV19 and TRBJ1-5; a possible D gene is TRBD1 (5 bases). V shed 7 bases and J shed 0 bases, with 16 bases lying between them. This CDR3 is built from 16 residues. Per germline, CDR1 LNHDA and CDR2 SQIVND (reference sequence). The CDR3 loop reads CASKSLGLYSNQPQHF. In DNA, the CDR3 is TGTGCCAGTAAATCCTTGGGGCTTTATAGCAATCAGCCCCAGCATTTT. Looking up the rest from reference TRBV19 and TRBJ1-5 gives the full variable domain: DGGITQSPKYLFRKEGQNVTLSCEQNLNHDAMYWYRQDPGQGLRLIYYSQIVNDFQKGDIAEGYSVSREKKESFPLTVTSAQKNPTAFYLCASKSLGLYSNQPQHFGDGTRLSIL.

The V and J genes are TRBV28 and TRBJ1-1; weak D call: TRBD1 (5 bases). Per germline, CDR1 MDHEN and CDR2 SYDVKM. Deletions cut 5 bases from V and 7 bases from J, with 11 bases between. The CDR3 is made up of 12 amino acids. Written as DNA, the CDR3 is TGTGCCAGCAGTCTTCGACAGAGTGAAGCTTTCTTT. Protein: CASSLRQSEAFF.